This TCR beta chain was profiled in a study of blood T cells in healthy people across ages. Overall study findings and caveats: Strongly correlated with naive T cell percentage was TCR beta diversity.

A sample-barcoded 5' primer and a J-beta primer mix were used in a second PCR of about 7 to 12 cycles. TCRdb passed the 5' RACE reads through MiXCR, listing each CDR3 protein once. The sample yields 730,000 or so distinct CDR3 sequences, 35% to 45% seen once. Comments on this clonotype: Its antigen is not known.

The specimen was blood. This TCR derives from a woman aged 55-75 years in good health.

This CDR3 is CASSPRQAQDTQYF. The CDR3 DNA reads TGTGCCAGCAGCCCGCGACAAGCTCAAGATACGCAGTATTTT. The gene calls are TRBV9 and TRBJ2-3, with D uncertain. V was shortened by 4 bases and J by 5 bases, with 14 bases between the two germline ends. The CDR3 consists of 14 residues. From germline, CDR1 is SGDLS and CDR2 YYNGEE.